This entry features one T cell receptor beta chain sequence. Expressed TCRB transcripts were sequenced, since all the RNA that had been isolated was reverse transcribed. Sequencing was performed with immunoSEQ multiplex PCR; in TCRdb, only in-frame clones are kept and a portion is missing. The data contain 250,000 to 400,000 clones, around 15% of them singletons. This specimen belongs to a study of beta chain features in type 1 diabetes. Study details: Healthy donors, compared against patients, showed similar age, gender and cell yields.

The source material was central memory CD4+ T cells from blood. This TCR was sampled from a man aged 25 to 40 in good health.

Here the CDR3 DNA reads TGCGCCAGCAGCTTGGATGGGGCCGCCTATGGCTACACCTTC. This gives the protein CASSLDGAAYGYTF. The genes are TRBV5-1 and TRBJ1-2; TRBD1 is a possible D gene (5 bases). This CDR3 has 14 residues. Germline V CDR1 and CDR2: SGHRS, YFSETQ. V was cut by 0 bases and J by 4 bases, with 10 bases left in between. The full variable domain, its missing parts supplied by reference TRBV5-1 and TRBJ1-2, is KAGVTQTPRYLIKTRGQQVTLSCSPISGHRSVSWYQQTPGQGLQFLFEYFSETQRNKGNFPGRFSGRQFSNSRSEMNVSTLELGDSALYLCASSLDGAAYGYTFGSGTRLTVV.